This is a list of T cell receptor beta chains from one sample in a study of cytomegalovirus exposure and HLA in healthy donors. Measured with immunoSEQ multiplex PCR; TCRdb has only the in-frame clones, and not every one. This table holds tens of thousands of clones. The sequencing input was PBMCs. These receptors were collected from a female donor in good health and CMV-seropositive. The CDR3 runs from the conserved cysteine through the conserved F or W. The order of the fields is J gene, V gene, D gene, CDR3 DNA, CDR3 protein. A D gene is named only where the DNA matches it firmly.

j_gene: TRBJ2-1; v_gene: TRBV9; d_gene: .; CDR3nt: TGTGCCAGCAGCCCCCGGTCGTCACTCTTACTACATGAGCAGTTCTTC; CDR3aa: CASSPRSSLLLHEQFF
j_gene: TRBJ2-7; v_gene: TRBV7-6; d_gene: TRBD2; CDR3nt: TGTGCCAGCAGCCGGACAGCGGGAGACTCCTACGAGCAGTACTTC; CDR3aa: CASSRTAGDSYEQYF
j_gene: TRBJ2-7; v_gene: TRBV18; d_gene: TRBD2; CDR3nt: TGTGCCAGCTCACGAAGCGGGAGCCACTCCTACGAGCAGTACTTC; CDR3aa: CASSRSGSHSYEQYF
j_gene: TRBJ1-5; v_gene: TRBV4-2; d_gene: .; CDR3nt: TGTGCCAGCAGCCAAGGGCAGGAGGGTAGCAATCAGCCCCAGCATTTT; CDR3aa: CASSQGQEGSNQPQHF
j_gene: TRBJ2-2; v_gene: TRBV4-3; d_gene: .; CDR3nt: TGCGCCAGCAGCCGAAGGGTTCTAGGGGACACCGGGGAGCTGTTTTTT; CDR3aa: CASSRRVLGDTGELFF
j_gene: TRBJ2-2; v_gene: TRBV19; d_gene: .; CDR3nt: TGTGCCAGTAGTACCGGGACTTTGAACACCGGGGAGCTGTTTTTT; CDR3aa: CASSTGTLNTGELFF
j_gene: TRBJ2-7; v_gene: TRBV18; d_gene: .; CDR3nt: TGTGCCAGCTCACCAGAGACAGGAGCTAACTACGAGCAGTACTTC; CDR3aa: CASSPETGANYEQYF
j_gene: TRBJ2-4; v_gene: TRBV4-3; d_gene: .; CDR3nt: TGCGCCAGCAGCCAAGGAGAAGGGGTACTAGCCAAAAACATTCAGTACTTC; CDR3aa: CASSQGEGVLAKNIQYF
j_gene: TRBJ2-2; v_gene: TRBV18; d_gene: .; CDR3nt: TGTGCCAGCTCACCACAGTACTCGAACACCGGGGAGCTGTTTTTT; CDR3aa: CASSPQYSNTGELFF
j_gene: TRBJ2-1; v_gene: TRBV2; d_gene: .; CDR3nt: TGTGCCAGCAGAGTGGGGGCCGCTGCTGAGCAGTTCTTC; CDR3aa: CASRVGAAAEQFF
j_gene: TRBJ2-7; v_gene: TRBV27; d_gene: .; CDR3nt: TGTGCCAGCAGTTTACTAGGGGCCTACGAGCAGTACTTC; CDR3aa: CASSLLGAYEQYF
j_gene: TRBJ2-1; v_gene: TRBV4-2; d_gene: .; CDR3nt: TGTGCCAGCAGCCAGTACACTGCGGGTGAGCAGTTCTTC; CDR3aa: CASSQYTAGEQFF
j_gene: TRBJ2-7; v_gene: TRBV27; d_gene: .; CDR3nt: TGTGCCAGCGGAACGACAGCAGTCTACGAGCAGTACTTC; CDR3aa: CASGTTAVYEQYF
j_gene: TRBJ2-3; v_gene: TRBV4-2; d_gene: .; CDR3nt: TGTGCCAGCAGCCCGGGGGACTCCCGCACAGATACGCAGTATTTT; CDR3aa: CASSPGDSRTDTQYF
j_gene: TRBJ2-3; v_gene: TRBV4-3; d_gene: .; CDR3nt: TGCGCCAGCAGCCAAGAACGACCGGGGAGCACAGATACGCAGTATTTT; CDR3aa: CASSQERPGSTDTQYF
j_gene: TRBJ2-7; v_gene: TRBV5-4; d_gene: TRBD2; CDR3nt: TGTGCCAGCACCCCGGGACTAGAAAGACCCGAGCAGTACTTC; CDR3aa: CASTPGLERPEQYF
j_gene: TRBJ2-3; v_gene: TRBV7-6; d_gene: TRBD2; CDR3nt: TGTGCCAGCAGCTTATCCCCCCTAGCGGGTGACACAGATACGCAGTATTTT; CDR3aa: CASSLSPLAGDTDTQYF
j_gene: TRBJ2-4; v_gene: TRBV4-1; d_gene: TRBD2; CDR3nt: TGCGCCAGCAGCCCAACTAGCGGTAAAAACATTCAGTACTTC; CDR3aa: CASSPTSGKNIQYF
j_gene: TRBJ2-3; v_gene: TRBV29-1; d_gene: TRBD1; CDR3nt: TGCAGCTTCGGACAGGGTGGCACAGATACGCAGTATTTT; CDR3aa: CSFGQGGTDTQYF